This T cell receptor beta chain was found in a study of T cell changes during pregnancy in multiple sclerosis. The CDR3 has 15 amino acids. Germline V CDR1 and CDR2: SEHNR, FQNEAQ (reference sequence). V was pared by 5 bases and J by 5 bases, with 6 bases of the junction left unmatched. The repertoire was sequenced with immunoSEQ multiplex PCR; TCRdb's copy has only in-frame clones and lacks some. Found here are about 75,000 clones, about 93% of them singletons; the top ten hold less than 0.45%. The genes are TRBV7-9 and TRBJ2-1; 10 positions match TRBD1. The sample consisted of CD4+ T cells from peripheral blood mononuclear cells, taken before pregnancy. The source is a female donor with multiple sclerosis, enrolled in a pregnancy study. The CDR3 DNA reads as TGTGCCAGCAGCCTAGGACAGGGGGTGAACAATGAGCAGTTCTTC. Its translation is CASSLGQGVNNEQFF.